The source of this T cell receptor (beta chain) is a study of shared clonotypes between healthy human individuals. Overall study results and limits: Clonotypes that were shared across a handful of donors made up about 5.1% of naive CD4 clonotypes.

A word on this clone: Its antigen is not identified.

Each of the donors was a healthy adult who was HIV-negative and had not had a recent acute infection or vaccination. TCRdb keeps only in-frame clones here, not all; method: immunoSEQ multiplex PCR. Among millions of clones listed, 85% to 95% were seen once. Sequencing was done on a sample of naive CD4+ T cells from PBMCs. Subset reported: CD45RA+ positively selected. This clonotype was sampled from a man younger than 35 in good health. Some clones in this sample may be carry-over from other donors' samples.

CDR3 in DNA: TGTGCCAGCAGCCCCCTCTCCGGGACTCTCCGCACAGATACGCAGTATTTT. Amino acids: CASSPLSGTLRTDTQYF. The chain joins TRBV25-1 to TRBJ2-3; TRBD2 is a possible D gene (6 bases). Trimming took off 6 bases at V and 1 base at J, with 20 bases between the two ends. From germline, CDR1 is MGHDK and CDR2 SYGVNS. The CDR3 extends over 17 amino acids. Using reference TRBV25-1 and TRBJ2-3 for the parts outside the CDR3, the full variable domain is EADIYQTPRYLVIGTGKKITLECSQTMGHDKMYWYQQDPGMELHLIHYSYGVNSTEKGDLSSESTVSRIRTEHFPLTLESARPSHTSQYLCASSPLSGTLRTDTQYFGPGTRLTVL.